This T cell receptor (beta chain) was captured in a study of T cell responses to AZD1222 COVID-19 vaccine. This CDR3 is built from 13 residues. Germline V gene data show CDR1 as SGHTA and CDR2 as FQGNSA. Deletions cut 4 bases from V and 4 bases from J, with 8 bases between. The protocol was immunoSEQ multiplex PCR, while the TCRdb copy is restricted to in-frame clones and leaves out a portion. The sample lists roughly 120,000 clones; 80% to 90% were seen once. The chain links TRBV7-2 to TRBJ1-5; D is unclear. The source is an adult in good health. Sequenced here: peripheral blood, sampled on day 0 of MenACWY control vaccination. CDR3 in DNA: TGTGCCAGCAGCTGGACGATTAATCAGCCCCAGCATTTT. As protein: CASSWTINQPQHF.